Below are 21 T cell receptor beta chains sequenced from a single sample in a study of CD8+ T cells in alopecia areata. Stated treatment: oral pan-JAK inhibitor, 5-10 mg twice daily. Extracted RNA was reverse transcribed into cDNA, the sequencing template. Repertoires were generated with immunoSEQ multiplex PCR, while TCRdb's copy carries only in-frame clones and drops some. The data contain some 150,000 clones, roughly 50% of them singletons. The material was CD4+ T cells sorted from blood, obtained between weeks 55 and 65, from a patient treated with tofacitinib. These receptors originate from a human donor with alopecia areata.

CDR3 coding DNA: TGTGCCAGCAGCTCGACAATGACAGGGAGCGTCGGCTACACCTTC. Translated: CASSSTMTGSVGYTF. The chain has TRBV11-2 and TRBJ1-2; the match to TRBD1 covers 7 bases. Germline CDR1 reads SGHAT; CDR2 reads FQNNGV. V dropped 4 bases and J dropped 8; count of bases not matched to a gene: 13. The CDR3 sequence is 15 residues long.

This clone showed up just a few times. V and J are TRBV7-6 and TRBJ1-5; TRBD1 aligns across 9 bases. CDR1 and CDR2 (germline): SGHVS, FNYEAQ. CDR3 length equals 18 residues. V trimming: 4 bases; J trimming: 6 bases; junction bases outside the gene matches: 16. The CDR3 nucleotides read TGTGCCAGCAGCTCCACCACTCCCGGGACAGGGTTGGGTCAGCCCCAGCATTTT. Its protein is CASSSTTPGTGLGQPQHF.

The chain couples TRBV2 to TRBJ2-5; 8 bases are shared with TRBD2. The CDR3 covers 14 residues. V dropped 10 bases and J dropped 3; count of bases not matched to a gene: 10. CDR1 is SNHLY and CDR2 is FYNNEI in the germline V gene. CDR3 residues: CAIMTSAFEETQYF. The CDR3 bases are TGTGCCATTATGACTAGCGCCTTTGAAGAGACCCAGTACTTC.

V gene TRBV29-1 combines with J gene TRBJ2-5, with 11 bases that match TRBD2. The CDR3 consists of 14 residues. Looked up from germline, CDR1 is SQVTM and CDR2 is ANQGSEA. J was trimmed by 4 bases and V by 4 bases; bases with no gene match: 5. The CDR3 spells CSVGLAGGPETQYF. The CDR3 coding sequence is TGCAGCGTTGGCCTAGCGGGGGGCCCAGAGACCCAGTACTTC.

This clone was picked up a small number of times. The V gene is TRBV5-8, the J gene TRBJ2-7; D not resolved. Trimming took off 1 base at V and 4 bases at J, with 12 bases between the two ends. Germline CDR1 SGHTS, CDR2 YDEGEE. The CDR3 consists of 14 residues. CDR3 region: CASSLRLASYEQYF. The CDR3 region has the DNA TGTGCCAGCAGCTTGCGGTTGGCCTCTTACGAGCAGTACTTC. The complete variable domain, with remaining parts taken from reference TRBV5-8 and TRBJ2-7, reads EAGVTQSPTHLIKTRGQQATLRCSPISGHTSVYWYQQALGLGLQFLLWYDEGEERNRGNFPPRFSGRQFPNYSSELNVNALELEDSALYLCASSLRLASYEQYFGPGTRLTVT.

This clone was observed a few times. CDR3 DNA: TGTGCCAGCAGTTCTGGGAGCCCTAGTACGCAGTATTTT. Its protein is CASSSGSPSTQYF. The chain joins TRBV6-6 to TRBJ2-3; perhaps TRBD2 as D (5 bases). The CDR3 covers 13 residues. Germline V gene data show CDR1 as MNHNY and CDR2 as SVGAGI (reference sequence). V was cut by 4 bases and J by 8 bases, with 13 bases left in between.

The chain carries TRBV30 and TRBJ1-6; a possible D gene is TRBD1 (5 bases). V was pared by 0 bases and J by 7 bases, with 13 bases between. The germline V gene has CDR1 GTSNPN and CDR2 SVGIG (reference sequence). The CDR3 extends over 15 amino acids. CDR3: CAWSVGAGNNSPLHF. The CDR3, as DNA: TGTGCCTGGAGTGTAGGGGCAGGGAACAATTCACCCCTCCACTTT. Variable domain in full (rest from reference TRBV30 and TRBJ1-6): SQTIHQWPATLVQPVGSPLSLECTVEGTSNPNLYWYRQAAGRGLQLLFYSVGIGQISSEVPQNLSASRPQDRQFILSSKKLLLSDSGFYLCAWSVGAGNNSPLHFGNGTRLTVT.

The V gene is TRBV9, the J gene TRBJ2-5; D is unclear. The CDR3 spans 14 residues. Germline assignment: CDR1 SGDLS and CDR2 YYNGEE. V lost 0 bases and J 1 base, leaving 7 bases between the germline ends. The CDR3 loop is CASSVGQIQETQYF. For the CDR3, the DNA is TGTGCCAGCAGCGTAGGCCAGATCCAAGAGACCCAGTACTTC.

The J gene is TRBJ2-5, the V gene TRBV18; either TRBD1 or TRBD2 may fit D (5 bases each). Germline V gives CDR1 KGHSH, CDR2 LQKENI. This CDR3 comprises 16 residues. V lost 3 bases and J 3 bases, leaving 17 bases between the germline ends. The CDR3 loop reads CASSPRAGTMKETQYF. The CDR3 coding sequence is TGTGCCAGCTCACCGCGAGCAGGGACGATGAAAGAGACCCAGTACTTC.

CDR3 amino acids: CASSRGETQYF. CDR3 coding DNA: TGTGCCAGCAGCAGGGGAGAGACCCAGTACTTC. The chain combines TRBV27 with TRBJ2-5; D is possibly TRBD1 (6 bases). V was clipped by 6 bases and J by 4 bases, with 6 bases between them. Germline V lookup: CDR1 MNHEY, CDR2 SMNVEV (reference sequence). The CDR3 is 11 residues long.

This rearrangement joins TRBV29-1 to TRBJ2-5, with D possibly TRBD2 on 6 matching bases. V lost 6 bases and J lost 5, with 19 bases in between. CDR3 length: 14 residues. Germline V lookup: CDR1 SQVTM, CDR2 ANQGSEA. The CDR3 DNA is TGCAGCGTCTGCCGGGACTTAGCGAAGGAGACCCAGTACTTC. Amino acid sequence: CSVCRDLAKETQYF.

This clone has only a few counts. The CDR3 DNA is TGCAGCGTTGGAGGTAAACTTAACTATGGCTACACCTTC. Translating gives CSVGGKLNYGYTF. The rearrangement uses TRBV29-1 and TRBJ1-2; D unclear. The CDR3 is 13 amino acids. Germline V CDR1 and CDR2: SQVTM, ANQGSEA. Trimming removed 4 bases at V and 1 base at J, with 10 bases between.

The chain carries TRBV7-8 and TRBJ1-5; the match to TRBD1 covers 7 bases. CDR3 size: 16 residues. CDR1 is SGHVS, CDR2 FQNEAQ, per germline. Trimming cost V 5 bases and J 6 bases; bases outside gene matches: 13. The CDR3 spells CASSALDRVPGQPQHF. CDR3 DNA: TGTGCCAGCAGCGCGCTTGACAGGGTCCCCGGTCAGCCCCAGCATTTT. The full variable domain, rest sourced from reference TRBV7-8 and TRBJ1-5, is GAGVSQSPRYKVAKRGQDVALRCDPISGHVSLFWYQQALGQGPEFLTYFQNEAQLDKSGLPSDRFFAERPEGSVSTLKIQRTQQEDSAVYLCASSALDRVPGQPQHFGDGTRLSIL.

This clone was detected once. Here the CDR3 reads CASSLRRGGQADTQYF. CDR3 DNA: TGTGCCAGCAGCCTACGGCGGGGGGGCCAGGCAGATACGCAGTATTTT. J is TRBJ2-3 and V is TRBV7-8; TRBD2 matches 9 bases. CDR1 is SGHVS and CDR2 is FQNEAQ in the germline V gene. After removal of 5 bases from V and 4 bases from J, the junction contained 10 bases not matched to a gene. The CDR3 is made up of 16 amino acids. Full variable domain (outside the CDR3, taken from reference TRBV7-8 and TRBJ2-3): GAGVSQSPRYKVAKRGQDVALRCDPISGHVSLFWYQQALGQGPEFLTYFQNEAQLDKSGLPSDRFFAERPEGSVSTLKIQRTQQEDSAVYLCASSLRRGGQADTQYFGPGTRLTVL.

The chain recombines TRBV5-4 with TRBJ1-2; D is ambiguous. The CDR3 has 13 residues. Per germline, CDR1 SGHNT and CDR2 YYREEE (reference sequence). Trimming pared 4 bases from V and 4 bases from J, leaving 11 bases between. The CDR3 protein is CASSPDVLYGYTF. DNA for the CDR3: TGTGCCAGCAGCCCTGACGTCCTCTATGGCTACACCTTC.

The chain joins TRBV29-1 to TRBJ2-1; D not certain. The CDR3 spans 12 residues. Trimming stripped 4 bases from V and 1 base from J, with 5 bases between. Germline lookup yields CDR1 SQVTM and CDR2 ANQGSEA. The CDR3 coding sequence is TGCAGCGTTGTAATTTCCTACAATGAGCAGTTCTTC. This encodes CSVVISYNEQFF.

The genes are TRBV29-1 and TRBJ2-2; D is uncertain. Germline CDR1 SQVTM, CDR2 ANQGSEA. The CDR3 is 14 residues long. Trimming left V 7 bases short and J 2 bases short, with 14 bases between. CDR3 protein: CSGALNRNTGELFF. In nucleotides, the CDR3 is TGCAGCGGAGCCCTGAATCGTAACACCGGGGAGCTGTTTTTT.

The rearrangement uses TRBV30 and TRBJ2-2; tentatively, D is TRBD1 (5 bases). The CDR3 totals 14 residues. V was shortened by 0 bases and J by 4 bases, with 9 bases between the two germline ends. Germline V gives CDR1 GTSNPN, CDR2 SVGIG (reference sequence). CDR3 sequence (DNA): TGTGCCTGGAGTGTACAGGTCTCCACCGGGGAGCTGTTTTTT. It encodes CAWSVQVSTGELFF. The variable domain in full, with the rest retrieved from reference TRBV30 and TRBJ2-2, is SQTIHQWPATLVQPVGSPLSLECTVEGTSNPNLYWYRQAAGRGLQLLFYSVGIGQISSEVPQNLSASRPQDRQFILSSKKLLLSDSGFYLCAWSVQVSTGELFFGEGSRLTVL.

The chain couples TRBV29-1 to TRBJ2-2; D not certain. In germline, CDR1 is SQVTM, CDR2 ANQGSEA. Trimming shortened V by 1 base and J by 6 bases, and 9 bases separated the two germline ends. There are 13 residues in the CDR3. DNA for the CDR3: TGCAGCGTTGAAGTCTTGGATCCCGGGGAGCTGTTTTTT. Translation: CSVEVLDPGELFF.

The sample holds a few counts of this clone. The chain combines TRBV7-2 with TRBJ2-3; 9 positions match TRBD2. The CDR3 totals 16 residues. Germline CDR1 is SGHTA and CDR2 is FQGNSA. V trimming: 4 bases; J trimming: 8 bases; junction bases outside the gene matches: 13. The CDR3 DNA sequence: TGTGCCAGCAGCTCAAACCGGGGACTAGCCATGGTTACGCAGTATTTT. Translation: CASSSNRGLAMVTQYF.

V usage is TRBV6-1 and J usage is TRBJ2-3; D perhaps matches TRBD2 (7 bases). CDR1 MNHNS and CDR2 SASEGT come from the germline V gene. The V end was cut by 3 bases, the J end by 2 bases, with 12 bases between. The CDR3 runs 15 residues. CDR3 protein: CASSDVGGATDTQYF. CDR3 DNA sequence: TGTGCCAGCAGTGACGTAGGGGGGGCCACAGATACGCAGTATTTT.